These 16 T cell receptor beta chains were all obtained from the same sample, sequenced in a study of beta chain features in type 1 diabetes. Expressed TCRB transcripts were sequenced after all isolated RNA was converted to cDNA. Only in-frame clones appear in the TCRdb table, and some are missing; sequencing was by immunoSEQ multiplex PCR. Here the sample spans 300,000 to 400,000 clones, around 12% being singletons. The sequencing input was naive CD4+ T cells from blood. The source of these receptors is a man between 18 and 29 years old in good health.

The rearrangement joins TRBV4-2 to TRBJ2-3; no reliable D call. The germline V gene encodes CDR1 LGHNA and CDR2 YNFKEQ. The V end lost 0 bases, the J end lost 0 bases, and 7 bases lay between the germline ends. The CDR3 is made up of 15 amino acids. The CDR3 nucleotides read TGTGCCAGCAGCCAAGAGGCAGTTAGCACAGATACGCAGTATTTT. Translation: CASSQEAVSTDTQYF.

This clone was seen a handful of times. This rearrangement joins TRBV7-2 to TRBJ2-7; D is unresolved. Germline CDR1 reads SGHTA; CDR2 reads FQGNSA. Trimming took 5 bases from V and 1 from J, leaving 12 bases between them. CDR3 size: 14 residues. CDR3 sequence: CASSPLSRSYEQYF. DNA for the CDR3: TGTGCCAGCAGCCCCCTTAGTCGATCCTACGAGCAGTACTTC.

The chain employs TRBV2 and TRBJ2-7; TRBD2 aligns across 7 bases. The CDR3 runs to 13 residues. Trimming at V came to 4 bases and at J to 3 bases, leaving 3 bases not matched to a gene. The germline V gene has CDR1 SNHLY and CDR2 FYNNEI. CDR3 protein: CASSAGTNYEQYF. The CDR3 DNA sequence: TGTGCCAGCAGTGCCGGGACTAACTACGAGCAGTACTTC.

This chain links TRBV11-2 with TRBJ1-4; D uncertain. Deletions cut 5 bases from V and 8 bases from J, with 18 bases between. The CDR3 runs 15 residues. CDR1 SGHAT and CDR2 FQNNGV come from the germline V gene. CDR3 coding DNA: TGTGCCAGCAGCCCCGACTTGGCCATGCGGGAAAAACTGTTTTTT. Its protein is CASSPDLAMREKLFF.

This clone came up a few times. The chain links TRBV5-4 to TRBJ2-6; D unclear. The CDR3 loop spans 16 amino acids. With 1 base removed from V and 0 bases from J, the gap between germline ends came to 8 bases. Germline-derived CDR1 and CDR2 are SGHNT and YYREEE (reference sequence). The CDR3 spells CASSLIPSSGANVLTF. CDR3 coding DNA: TGTGCCAGCAGCTTGATACCGAGCTCTGGGGCCAACGTCCTGACTTTC.

This chain connects TRBV9 to TRBJ1-2; TRBD1 is a possible D gene (6 bases). This CDR3 is built from 16 residues. The V and J ends lost 3 bases and 3 bases respectively, with 18 bases between them. Germline-derived CDR1 and CDR2 are SGDLS and YYNGEE. DNA of the CDR3: TGTGCCAGCAGCGAGAATCTATCCGGGACACACTATGGCTACACCTTC. The encoded protein is CASSENLSGTHYGYTF.

V usage is TRBV28 and J usage is TRBJ2-7; D is possibly TRBD2 (5 bases). Germline V CDR1 and CDR2: MDHEN, SYDVKM. The ends were cut back, 8 bases at V and 6 bases at J, with 11 bases in the middle. This CDR3 has 11 amino acids. CDR3 loop: CASFGEFEQYF. The CDR3 region has the DNA TGTGCCAGCTTCGGGGAGTTCGAGCAGTACTTC.

V gene TRBV7-2 combines with J gene TRBJ2-5; 7 positions match TRBD2. The germline V gene encodes CDR1 SGHTA and CDR2 FQGNSA. With V trimmed by 5 bases and J by 3 bases, 3 bases remained unmatched. CDR3 length: 13 residues. As DNA, the CDR3 is TGTGCCAGCAGCGGGGACTACAAAGAGACCCAGTACTTC. It yields the protein CASSGDYKETQYF.

The chain carries TRBV18 and TRBJ2-5; 12 bases agree with TRBD2. The CDR3 is 16 residues long. Germline lookup yields CDR1 KGHSH and CDR2 LQKENI. V lost 0 bases, J lost 4 bases, and 3 bases stayed unmatched. The CDR3 here is CASSPPTSGSGETQYF. CDR3 nucleotide sequence: TGTGCCAGCTCACCACCGACTAGCGGGAGTGGAGAGACCCAGTACTTC.

This clone was recorded a few times. V and J are TRBV19 and TRBJ2-5; no clear D gene. V lost 3 bases, J lost 2 bases, and 7 bases lay in between. CDR3 size: 13 residues. Germline-derived CDR1 and CDR2 are LNHDA and SQIVND (reference sequence). CDR3 bases: TGTGCCAGTAGTATTCCAGGACAAGAGACCCAGTACTTC. This encodes CASSIPGQETQYF.

This clone was detected only a few times. This chain uses TRBV28 with TRBJ2-1; TRBD2 is a possible D gene (6 bases). V was cut by 2 bases and J by 2 bases, with 10 bases left in between. This CDR3 is 15 amino acids long. Germline V gives CDR1 MDHEN, CDR2 SYDVKM. CDR3 sequence reads: CASSLRWEAYNEQFF. CDR3 bases: TGTGCCAGCAGTTTACGGTGGGAGGCCTACAATGAGCAGTTCTTC.

The chain joins TRBV19 to TRBJ2-2; D gene uncertain. The germline V gene encodes CDR1 LNHDA and CDR2 SQIVND (reference sequence). V lost 10 bases, J lost 7 bases, and 13 bases lay in between. The CDR3 length is 12 residues. This CDR3 reads CATSPFSGELFF. The CDR3 DNA sequence: TGTGCCACCAGTCCTTTCAGCGGGGAGCTGTTTTTT.

This clone was detected only a few times. This sequence joins TRBV28 and TRBJ2-7, with 10 nucleotides matching TRBD2. This CDR3 spans 15 amino acids. Trimming removed 3 bases from V and 6 bases from J; junction bases left unmatched: 8. Germline CDR1 reads MDHEN; CDR2 reads SYDVKM. CDR3 sequence reads: CASSFHLAGEVEQYF. In DNA form, the CDR3 reads TGTGCCAGCAGTTTTCATCTAGCGGGAGAGGTCGAGCAGTACTTC.

The chain carries TRBV2 and TRBJ2-5; D unclear. Trimming pared 8 bases from V and 1 base from J, leaving 8 bases between. The CDR3 is 12 residues long. CDR1 SNHLY and CDR2 FYNNEI come from the germline V gene. Here the CDR3 reads CASLGVQETQYF. In DNA, the CDR3 is TGTGCCAGCCTCGGAGTCCAAGAGACCCAGTACTTC.

This clone was found a few times. As DNA, the CDR3 is TGTGCCAGCAGCTTTAGCGGGGGGTTGGTGAATGAGCAGTTCTTC. Its translation: CASSFSGGLVNEQFF. The rearrangement links TRBV7-3 to TRBJ2-1; 10 bases agree with TRBD2. Trimming cost V 3 bases and J 7 bases; bases outside gene matches: 6. CDR3 length: 15 residues. Germline V gene sequence: CDR1 SGHTA, CDR2 FQGTGA.

The V and J genes are TRBV30 and TRBJ1-1, with D possibly TRBD1 on 5 matching bases. The CDR3 has 11 amino acids. V was shortened by 2 bases and J by 8 bases, with 9 bases between the two germline ends. CDR1 GTSNPN and CDR2 SVGIG come from the germline V gene (reference sequence). CDR3 in DNA: TGTGCCTGGAGTCCGTCAGGGGAAGCTTTCTTT. Translating gives CAWSPSGEAFF.